One T cell receptor (beta chain) is described in this entry. The antigen is unknown. The V end was cut by 4 bases, the J end by 4 bases, with 10 bases between. Germline V gives CDR1 SGDLS, CDR2 YYNGEE. This CDR3 is 13 amino acids long. This sample stems from a study of post-analysis software for immune sequencing data. Tagging with unique molecular identifiers was a feature of the TCR beta cDNA libraries. TCRdb re-derived calls from the PCR reads in MiXCR, one entry per CDR3 protein. Here the sample spans about 540,000 distinct CDR3 sequences, 34% being singletons. Study-wide results and limits: TRBV5-6, TRBV5-1 and TRBV20-1 belonged to a set of roughly 5 TRBV segments that were more frequent in patients than controls. In multiple sclerosis, normalized Chao1 diversity was significantly below that of controls. Co-batched samples clustered tightly together by F measure.

The sample was blood. This chain joins TRBV9 and TRBJ2-3, with D possibly being TRBD2 (5 bases). This TCR was recovered from a girl aged 2-17 years with multiple sclerosis. The CDR3, as DNA: TGTGCCAGCAGCACTAGTCCGGCAGATACGCAGTATTTT. Translation: CASSTSPADTQYF. Full variable domain (outside the CDR3, taken from reference TRBV9 and TRBJ2-3): DSGVTQTPKHLITATGQRVTLRCSPRSGDLSVYWYQQSLDQGLQFLIQYYNGEERAKGNILERFSAQQFPDLHSELNLSSLELGDSALYFCASSTSPADTQYFGPGTRLTVL.